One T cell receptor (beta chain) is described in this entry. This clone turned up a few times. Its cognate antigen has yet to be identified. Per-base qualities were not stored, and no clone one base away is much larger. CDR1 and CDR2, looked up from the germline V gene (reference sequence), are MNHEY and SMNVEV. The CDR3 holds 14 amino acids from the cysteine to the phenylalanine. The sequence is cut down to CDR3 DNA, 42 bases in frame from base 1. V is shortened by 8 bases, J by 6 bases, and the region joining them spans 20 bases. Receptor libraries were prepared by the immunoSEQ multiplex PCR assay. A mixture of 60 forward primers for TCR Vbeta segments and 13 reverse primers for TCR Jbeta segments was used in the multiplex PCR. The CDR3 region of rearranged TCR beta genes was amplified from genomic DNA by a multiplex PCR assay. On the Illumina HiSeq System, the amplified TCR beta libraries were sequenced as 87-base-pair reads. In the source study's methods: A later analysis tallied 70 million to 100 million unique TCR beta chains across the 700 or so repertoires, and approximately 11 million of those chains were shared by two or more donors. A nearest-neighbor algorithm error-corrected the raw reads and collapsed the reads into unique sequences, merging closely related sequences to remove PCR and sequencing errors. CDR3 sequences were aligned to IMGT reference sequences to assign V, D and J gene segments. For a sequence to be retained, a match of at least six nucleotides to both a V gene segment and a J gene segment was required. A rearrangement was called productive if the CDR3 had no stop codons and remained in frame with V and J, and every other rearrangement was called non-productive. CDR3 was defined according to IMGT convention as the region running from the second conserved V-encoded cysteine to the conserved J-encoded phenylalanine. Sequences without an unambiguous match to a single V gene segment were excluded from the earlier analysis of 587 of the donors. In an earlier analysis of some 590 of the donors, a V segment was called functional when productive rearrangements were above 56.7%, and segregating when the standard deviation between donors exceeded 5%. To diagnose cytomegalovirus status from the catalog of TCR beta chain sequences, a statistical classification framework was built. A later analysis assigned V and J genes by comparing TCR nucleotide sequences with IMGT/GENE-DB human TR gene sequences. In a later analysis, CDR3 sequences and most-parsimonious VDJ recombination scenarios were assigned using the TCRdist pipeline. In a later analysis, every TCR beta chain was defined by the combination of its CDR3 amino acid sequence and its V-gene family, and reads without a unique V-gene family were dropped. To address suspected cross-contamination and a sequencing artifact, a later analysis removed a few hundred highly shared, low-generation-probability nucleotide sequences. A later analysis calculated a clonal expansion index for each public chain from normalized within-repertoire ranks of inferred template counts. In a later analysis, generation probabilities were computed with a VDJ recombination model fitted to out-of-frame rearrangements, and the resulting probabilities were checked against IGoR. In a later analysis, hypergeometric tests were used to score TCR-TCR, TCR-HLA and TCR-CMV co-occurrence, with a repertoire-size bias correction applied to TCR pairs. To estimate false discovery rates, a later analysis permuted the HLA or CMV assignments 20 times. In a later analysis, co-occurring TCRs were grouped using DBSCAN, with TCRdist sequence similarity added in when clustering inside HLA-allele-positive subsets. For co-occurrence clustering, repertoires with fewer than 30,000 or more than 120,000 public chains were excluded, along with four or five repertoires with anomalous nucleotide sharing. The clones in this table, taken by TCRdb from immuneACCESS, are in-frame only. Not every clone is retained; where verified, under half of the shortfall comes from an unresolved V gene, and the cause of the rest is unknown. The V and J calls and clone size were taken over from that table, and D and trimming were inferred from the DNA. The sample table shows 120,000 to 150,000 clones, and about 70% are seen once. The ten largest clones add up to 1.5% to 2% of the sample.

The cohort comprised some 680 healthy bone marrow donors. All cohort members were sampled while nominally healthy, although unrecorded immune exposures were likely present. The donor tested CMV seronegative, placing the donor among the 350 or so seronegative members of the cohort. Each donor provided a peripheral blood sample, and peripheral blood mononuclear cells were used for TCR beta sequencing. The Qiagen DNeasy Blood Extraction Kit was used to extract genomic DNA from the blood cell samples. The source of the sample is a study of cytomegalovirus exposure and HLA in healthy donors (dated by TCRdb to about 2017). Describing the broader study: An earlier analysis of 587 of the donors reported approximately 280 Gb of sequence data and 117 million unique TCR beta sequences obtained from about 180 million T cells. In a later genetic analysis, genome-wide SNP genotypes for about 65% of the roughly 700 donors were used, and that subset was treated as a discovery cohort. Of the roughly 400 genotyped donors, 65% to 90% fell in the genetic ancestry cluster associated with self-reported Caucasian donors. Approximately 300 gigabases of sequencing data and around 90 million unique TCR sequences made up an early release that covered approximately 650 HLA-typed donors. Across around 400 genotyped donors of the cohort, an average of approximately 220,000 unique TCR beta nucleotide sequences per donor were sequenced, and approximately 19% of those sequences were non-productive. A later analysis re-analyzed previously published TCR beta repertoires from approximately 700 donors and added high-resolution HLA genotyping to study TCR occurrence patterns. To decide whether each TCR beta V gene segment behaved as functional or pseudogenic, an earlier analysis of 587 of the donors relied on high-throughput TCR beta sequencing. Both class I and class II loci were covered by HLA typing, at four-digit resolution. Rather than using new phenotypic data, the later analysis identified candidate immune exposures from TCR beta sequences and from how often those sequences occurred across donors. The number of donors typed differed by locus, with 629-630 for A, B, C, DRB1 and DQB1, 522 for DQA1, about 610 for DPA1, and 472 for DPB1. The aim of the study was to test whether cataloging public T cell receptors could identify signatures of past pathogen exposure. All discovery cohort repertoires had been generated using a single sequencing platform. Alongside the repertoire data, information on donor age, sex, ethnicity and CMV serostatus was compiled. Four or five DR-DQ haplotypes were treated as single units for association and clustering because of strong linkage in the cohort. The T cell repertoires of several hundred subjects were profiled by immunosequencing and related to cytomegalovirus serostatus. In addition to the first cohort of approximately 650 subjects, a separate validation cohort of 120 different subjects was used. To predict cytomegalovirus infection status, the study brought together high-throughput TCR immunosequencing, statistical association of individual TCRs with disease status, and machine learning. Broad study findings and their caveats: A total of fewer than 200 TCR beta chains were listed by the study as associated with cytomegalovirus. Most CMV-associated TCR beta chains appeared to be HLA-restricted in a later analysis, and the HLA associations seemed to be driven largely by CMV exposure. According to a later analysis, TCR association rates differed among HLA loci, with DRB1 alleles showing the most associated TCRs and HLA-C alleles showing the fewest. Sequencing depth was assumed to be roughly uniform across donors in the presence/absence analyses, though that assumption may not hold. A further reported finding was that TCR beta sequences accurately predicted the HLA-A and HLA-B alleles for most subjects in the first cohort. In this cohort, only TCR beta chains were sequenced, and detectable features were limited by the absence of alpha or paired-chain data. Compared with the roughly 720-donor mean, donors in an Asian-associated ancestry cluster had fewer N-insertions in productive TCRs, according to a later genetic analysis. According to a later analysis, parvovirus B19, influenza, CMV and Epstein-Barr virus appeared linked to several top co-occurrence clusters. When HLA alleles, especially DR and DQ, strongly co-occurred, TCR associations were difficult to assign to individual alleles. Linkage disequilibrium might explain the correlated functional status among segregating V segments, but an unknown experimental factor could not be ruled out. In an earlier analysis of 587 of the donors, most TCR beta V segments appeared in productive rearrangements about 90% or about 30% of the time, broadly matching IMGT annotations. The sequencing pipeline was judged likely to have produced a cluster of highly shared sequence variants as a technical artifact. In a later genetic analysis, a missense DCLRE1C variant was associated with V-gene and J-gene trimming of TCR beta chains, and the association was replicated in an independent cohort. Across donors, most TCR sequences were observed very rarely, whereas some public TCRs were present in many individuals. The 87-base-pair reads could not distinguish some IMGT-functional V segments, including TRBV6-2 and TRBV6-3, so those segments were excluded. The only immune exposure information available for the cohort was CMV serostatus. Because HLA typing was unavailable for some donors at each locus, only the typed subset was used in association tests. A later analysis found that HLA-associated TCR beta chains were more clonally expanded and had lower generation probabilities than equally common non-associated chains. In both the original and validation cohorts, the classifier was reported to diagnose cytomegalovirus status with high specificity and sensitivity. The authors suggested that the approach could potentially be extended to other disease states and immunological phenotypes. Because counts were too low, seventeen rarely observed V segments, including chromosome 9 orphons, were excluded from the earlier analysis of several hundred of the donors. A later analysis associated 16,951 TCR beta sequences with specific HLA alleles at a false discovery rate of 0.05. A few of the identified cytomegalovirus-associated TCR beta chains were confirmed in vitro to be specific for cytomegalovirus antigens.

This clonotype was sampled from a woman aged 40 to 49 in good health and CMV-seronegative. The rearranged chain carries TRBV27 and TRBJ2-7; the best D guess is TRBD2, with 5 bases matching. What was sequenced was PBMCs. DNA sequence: TGTGCCAGCCGGCCATTGGACTCCTTGGGCGAGCAGTACTTC. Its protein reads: CASRPLDSLGEQYF.